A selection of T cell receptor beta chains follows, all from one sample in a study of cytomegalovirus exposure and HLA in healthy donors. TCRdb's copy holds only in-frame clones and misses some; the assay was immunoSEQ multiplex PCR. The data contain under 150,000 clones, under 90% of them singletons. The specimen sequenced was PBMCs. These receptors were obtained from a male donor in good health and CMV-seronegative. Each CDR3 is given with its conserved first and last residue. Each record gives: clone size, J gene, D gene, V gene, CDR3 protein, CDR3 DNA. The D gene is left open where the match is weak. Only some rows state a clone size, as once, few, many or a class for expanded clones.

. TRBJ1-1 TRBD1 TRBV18 CASSPGQGVDEAFF TGTGCCAGCTCCCCCGGACAGGGGGTTGATGAAGCTTTCTTT
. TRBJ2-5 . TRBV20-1 CSAAGGETQYF TGCAGTGCCGCTGGGGGGGAGACCCAGTACTTC
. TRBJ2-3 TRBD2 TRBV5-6 CASSSGLAAQYF TGTGCCAGCAGCTCCGGACTAGCGGCGCAGTATTTT
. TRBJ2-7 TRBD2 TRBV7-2 CASSRIPGLAGDEQYF TGTGCCAGCAGCCGTATTCCGGGACTAGCGGGGGACGAGCAGTACTTC
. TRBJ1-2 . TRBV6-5 CASSYSIQGIDGYTF TGTGCCAGCAGTTACTCGATACAGGGTATCGATGGCTACACCTTC
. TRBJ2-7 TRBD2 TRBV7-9 CASSLALAGEGYEQYF TGTGCCAGCAGCTTAGCTCTAGCGGGAGAAGGATACGAGCAGTACTTC
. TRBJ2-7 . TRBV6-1 CASSEAVQYEQYF TGTGCCAGCAGTGAAGCAGTCCAGTACGAGCAGTACTTC
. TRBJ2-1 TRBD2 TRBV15 CATSRDGKAGAYEQFF TGTGCCACCAGCAGAGATGGTAAAGCGGGAGCCTATGAGCAGTTCTTC
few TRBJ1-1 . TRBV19 CASSAGPRGTEAFF TGTGCCAGTAGTGCGGGACCGCGGGGCACTGAAGCTTTCTTT
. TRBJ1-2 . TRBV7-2 CASSLPTYRENYCGYTF TGTGCCAGCAGCTTACCCACTTACAGGGAAAATTACTGTGGCTACACCTTC
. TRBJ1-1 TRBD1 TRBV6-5 CASRVTGFTEAFF TGTGCCAGCAGAGTGACAGGGTTTACTGAAGCTTTCTTT
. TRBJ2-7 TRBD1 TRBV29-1 CSVEEPGQSHYEQYF TGCAGCGTTGAAGAGCCGGGACAGTCTCACTACGAGCAGTACTTC
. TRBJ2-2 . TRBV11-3 CATEDTHTGELFF TGTGCCACCGAAGATACTCACACCGGGGAGCTGTTTTTT
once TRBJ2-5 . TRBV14 CASRGVYQETQYF TGTGCCAGCAGAGGGGTATATCAAGAGACCCAGTACTTC
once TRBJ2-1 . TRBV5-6 CASSLGLLPREQFF TGTGCCAGCAGCTTGGGTCTCCTCCCTCGGGAGCAGTTCTTC
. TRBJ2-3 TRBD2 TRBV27 CASSLFFLAGATDTQYF TGTGCCAGCAGTTTATTTTTCTTGGCGGGAGCCACAGATACGCAGTATTTT
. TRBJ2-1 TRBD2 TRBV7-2 CASSTGTSGYNEQFF TGTGCCAGCAGCACCGGGACTAGCGGTTACAATGAGCAGTTCTTC